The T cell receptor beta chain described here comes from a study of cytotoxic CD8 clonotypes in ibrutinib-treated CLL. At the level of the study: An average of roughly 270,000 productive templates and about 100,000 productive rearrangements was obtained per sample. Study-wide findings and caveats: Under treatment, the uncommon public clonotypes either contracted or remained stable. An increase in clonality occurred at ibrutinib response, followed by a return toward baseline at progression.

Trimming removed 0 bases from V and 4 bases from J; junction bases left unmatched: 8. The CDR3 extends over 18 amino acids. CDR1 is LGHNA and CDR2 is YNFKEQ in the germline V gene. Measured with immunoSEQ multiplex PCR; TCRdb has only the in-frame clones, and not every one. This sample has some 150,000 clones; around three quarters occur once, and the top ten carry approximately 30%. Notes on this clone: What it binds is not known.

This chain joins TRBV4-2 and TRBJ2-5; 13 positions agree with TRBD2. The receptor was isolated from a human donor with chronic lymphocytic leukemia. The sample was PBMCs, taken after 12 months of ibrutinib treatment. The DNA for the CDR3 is TGTGCCAGCAGCCAAGATCTAGGACTAGCGGGGGCTACAGAGACCCAGTACTTC. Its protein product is CASSQDLGLAGATETQYF.